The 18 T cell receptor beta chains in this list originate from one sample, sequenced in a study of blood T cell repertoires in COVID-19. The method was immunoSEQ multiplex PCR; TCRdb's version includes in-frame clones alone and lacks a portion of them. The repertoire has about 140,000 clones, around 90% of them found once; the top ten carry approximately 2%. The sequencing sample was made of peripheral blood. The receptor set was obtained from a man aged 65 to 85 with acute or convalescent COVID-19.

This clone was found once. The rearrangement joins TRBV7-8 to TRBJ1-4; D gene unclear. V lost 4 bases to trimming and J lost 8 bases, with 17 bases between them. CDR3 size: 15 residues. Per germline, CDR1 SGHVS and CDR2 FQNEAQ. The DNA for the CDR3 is TGTGCCAGCAGCTACAGAGGGAAAATAGAAGAAAAACTGTTTTTT. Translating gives CASSYRGKIEEKLFF.

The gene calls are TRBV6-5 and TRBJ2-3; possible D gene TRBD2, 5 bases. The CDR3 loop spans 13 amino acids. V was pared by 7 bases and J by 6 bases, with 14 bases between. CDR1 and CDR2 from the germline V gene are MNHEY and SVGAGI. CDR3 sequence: CASIRAGEDTQYF. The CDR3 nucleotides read TGTGCCAGCATCCGAGCTGGGGAGGATACGCAGTATTTT.

This CDR3 reads CASSNQRKQFF. The CDR3 DNA is TGTGCCAGCAGTAACCAGCGAAAGCAGTTCTTC. J is TRBJ2-1 and V is TRBV12-3 or TRBV12-4; D ambiguous. This CDR3 spans 11 amino acids. The V gene lost 5 bases and the J gene lost 11 bases, with 10 bases spanning the gap.

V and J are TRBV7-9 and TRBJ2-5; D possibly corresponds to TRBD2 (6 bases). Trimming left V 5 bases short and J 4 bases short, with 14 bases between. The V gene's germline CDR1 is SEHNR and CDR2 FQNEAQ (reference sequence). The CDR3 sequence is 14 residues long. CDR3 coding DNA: TGTGCCAGCAGCCCCGGCCTCGGGGGAGAGACCCAGTACTTC. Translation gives CASSPGLGGETQYF.

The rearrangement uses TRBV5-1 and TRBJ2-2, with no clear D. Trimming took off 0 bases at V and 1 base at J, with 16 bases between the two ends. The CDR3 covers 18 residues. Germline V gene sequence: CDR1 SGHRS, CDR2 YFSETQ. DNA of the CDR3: TGCGCCAGCAGCTTGGCCGGTTCTCTGGCAGGGAACACCGGGGAGCTGTTTTTT. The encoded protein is CASSLAGSLAGNTGELFF.

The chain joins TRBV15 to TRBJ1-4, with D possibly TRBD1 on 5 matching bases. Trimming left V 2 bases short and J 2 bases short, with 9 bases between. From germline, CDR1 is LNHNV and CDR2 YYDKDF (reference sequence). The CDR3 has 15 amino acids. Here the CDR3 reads CATSRQGATNEKLFF. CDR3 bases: TGTGCCACCAGCAGACAGGGTGCTACTAATGAAAAACTGTTTTTT.

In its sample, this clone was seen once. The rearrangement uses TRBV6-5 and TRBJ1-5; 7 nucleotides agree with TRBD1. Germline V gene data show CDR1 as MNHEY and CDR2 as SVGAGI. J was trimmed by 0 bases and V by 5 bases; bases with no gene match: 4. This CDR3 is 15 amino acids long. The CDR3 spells CASSKDRSSNQPQHF. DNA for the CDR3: TGTGCCAGCAGTAAGGACAGGAGTAGCAATCAGCCCCAGCATTTT.

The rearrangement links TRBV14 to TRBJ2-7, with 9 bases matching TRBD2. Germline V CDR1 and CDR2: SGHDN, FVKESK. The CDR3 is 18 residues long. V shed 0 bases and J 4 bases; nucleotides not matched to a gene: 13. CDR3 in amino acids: CASSQDSTRGRESYEQYF. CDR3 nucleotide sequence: TGTGCCAGCAGCCAAGATAGCACACGCGGGAGGGAGAGTTACGAGCAGTACTTC.

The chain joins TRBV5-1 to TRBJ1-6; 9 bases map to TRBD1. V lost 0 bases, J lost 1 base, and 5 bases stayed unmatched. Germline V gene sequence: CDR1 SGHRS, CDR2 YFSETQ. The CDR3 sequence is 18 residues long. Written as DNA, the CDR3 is TGCGCCAGCAGCTTGGAACAGGGGGCTGGGTCCTATAATTCACCCCTCCACTTT. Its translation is CASSLEQGAGSYNSPLHF.

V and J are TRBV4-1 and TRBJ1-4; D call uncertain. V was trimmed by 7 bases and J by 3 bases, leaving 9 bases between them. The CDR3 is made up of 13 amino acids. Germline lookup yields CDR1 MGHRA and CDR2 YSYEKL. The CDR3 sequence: CASKSRANEKLFF. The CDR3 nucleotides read TGCGCCAGCAAGAGTCGGGCTAATGAAAAACTGTTTTTT.

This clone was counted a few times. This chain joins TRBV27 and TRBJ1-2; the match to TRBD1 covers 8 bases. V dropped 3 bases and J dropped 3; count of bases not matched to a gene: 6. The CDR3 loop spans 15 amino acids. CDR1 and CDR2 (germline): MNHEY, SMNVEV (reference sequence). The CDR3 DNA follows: TGTGCCAGCAGTTTGACCCAGGGGGCCCACTATGGCTACACCTTC. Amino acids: CASSLTQGAHYGYTF.

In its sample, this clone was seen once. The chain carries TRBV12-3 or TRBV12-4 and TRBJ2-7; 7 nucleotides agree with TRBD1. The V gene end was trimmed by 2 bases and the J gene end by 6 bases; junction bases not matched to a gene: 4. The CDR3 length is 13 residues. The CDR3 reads CASSLLRTGEQYF. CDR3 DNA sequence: TGTGCCAGCAGTTTACTCAGGACAGGCGAGCAGTACTTC.

This CDR3 is CASSRTTGFQETQYF. CDR3 nucleotide sequence: TGCGCCAGCAGCAGAACGACAGGGTTCCAAGAGACCCAGTACTTC. The genes are TRBV5-1 and TRBJ2-5; 7 bases agree with TRBD1. The V gene end was trimmed by 4 bases and the J gene end by 1 base; junction bases not matched to a gene: 7. In germline, CDR1 is SGHRS, CDR2 YFSETQ. The CDR3 has 15 residues.

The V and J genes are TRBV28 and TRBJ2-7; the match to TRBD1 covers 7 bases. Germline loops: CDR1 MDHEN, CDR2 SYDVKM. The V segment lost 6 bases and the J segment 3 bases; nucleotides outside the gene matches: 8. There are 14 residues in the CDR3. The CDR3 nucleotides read TGTGCCAGCAGCAACAGGGGTATGGTCTACGAGCAGTACTTC. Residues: CASSNRGMVYEQYF.

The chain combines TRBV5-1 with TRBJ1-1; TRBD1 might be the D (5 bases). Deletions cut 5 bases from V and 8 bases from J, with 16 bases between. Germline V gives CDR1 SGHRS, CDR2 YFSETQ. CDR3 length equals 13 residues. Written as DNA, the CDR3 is TGCGCCAGCAGTTATGCCCAGGACATGGAAGCTTTCTTT. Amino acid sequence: CASSYAQDMEAFF.

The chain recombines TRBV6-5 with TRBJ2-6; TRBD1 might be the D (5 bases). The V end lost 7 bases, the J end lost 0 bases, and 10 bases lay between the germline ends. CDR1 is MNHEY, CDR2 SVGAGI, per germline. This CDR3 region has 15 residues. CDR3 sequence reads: CASIGHSSGANVLTF. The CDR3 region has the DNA TGTGCCAGCATTGGACACTCCTCTGGGGCCAACGTCCTGACTTTC.

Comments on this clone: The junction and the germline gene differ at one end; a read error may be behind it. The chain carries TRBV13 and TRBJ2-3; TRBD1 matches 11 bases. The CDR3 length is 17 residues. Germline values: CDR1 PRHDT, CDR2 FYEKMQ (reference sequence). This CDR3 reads CASSLGGQGAVTDTQYF. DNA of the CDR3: TGTGCCAGCAGCCTAGGAGGACAGGGGGCCGTCACAGATACGCAGTATTTT.

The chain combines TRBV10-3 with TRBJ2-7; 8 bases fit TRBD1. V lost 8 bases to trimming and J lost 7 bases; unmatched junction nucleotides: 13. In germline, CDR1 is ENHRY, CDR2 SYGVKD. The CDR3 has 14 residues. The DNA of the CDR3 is TGTGCCATCGCACGAGGACAGGGCACGGGGGAGCAGTACTTC. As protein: CAIARGQGTGEQYF.